This T cell receptor (beta chain) was sequenced for a study of beta chain features in type 1 diabetes (dated by TCRdb to between 2017 and 2018). Background on the whole study: Mean age, gender distribution, total cell number and subset yield were not different between patients and healthy donors. Across all samples, some 110,000,000 sorted cells were examined, and cell number per subset correlated strongly with RNA yield. In the study, recently diagnosed type 1 diabetes patients and matched healthy donors were compared on the TCRB repertoires of their sorted circulating CD4+ T cell subsets. Whereas all 28 donors provided naive and central memory subsets, regulatory and stem cell-like memory subsets were isolated from just 8 patients and roughly 8 healthy donors. Overall study outcomes, separate from this receptor: Because small numbers of individuals were included in the HLA sub-analyses, any influence of HLA type on TCRB rearrangement was left unresolved. Sequencing cDNA rather than genomic DNA could over-represent highly expressing activated cells, although activation and CD3 levels did not differ between groups. A moderate but significant shortening of TCRB CDR3 length was observed in type 1 diabetes patients in all four CD4+ subsets. Fewer insertions and more nucleotide deletions at VDJ recombination sites were observed in patients with type 1 diabetes, implying thymic rearrangement abnormalities. PCR may preferentially amplify shorter templates, but because patient and control samples were amplified and corrected together, any resulting skew would affect both groups equally. Naive, central memory and regulatory TCRB repertoires appeared more similar among patients than among healthy donors.

A single peripheral blood draw of 95 to 150 mL on average was collected from each donor into heparinised tubes. Naive, central memory, regulatory and stem cell-like memory CD4+ T cells were sorted on a BD FACSAria II using a panel including CD45RO, CCR7, CD25, CD127, CD95 and CD27. A purity above 98% was achieved for all sorted populations. PBMCs were isolated right away by Lymphoprep density gradient centrifugation and were stained directly, without culture. So that batch effects would be minimized, each experiment stained and sorted samples in pairs, pairing one healthy donor with one patient. The High Capacity cDNA Reverse Transcription Kit was used to reverse transcribe all of the isolated RNA, meaning that expressed TCRB transcripts were what got sequenced. Naive, central memory and regulatory T cell samples underwent deep immunoSEQ sequencing, averaging about 3.57 million total reads per sample. Sorted cells were lysed in RLT buffer and RNA was extracted with DNase-treated RNeasy Micro or Mini kits, depending on cell number. To prevent cross-contamination, every cell subset was processed on its own, while patient and healthy donor samples were processed together. Using the immunoSEQ multiplex PCR, TCRB sequences were amplified from cDNA into 87-bp fragments spanning the CDR3 region. Sequencing of the amplicons was done on the Illumina HiSeq platform. The paper's processing steps were these. PCR bias was corrected computationally using synthetic template baselines, and reads within Hamming distance 2 were collapsed, with unmergeable singletons discarded. Reads were aligned to IMGT to assign V, D and J genes, CDR3 length, and insertions or deletions at six rearrangement sites. Within each subset, clonotype counts were normalized to sorted cell number, and only after that were true diversity and Gini coefficients computed with the tcR R package. The overlap coefficient, calculated on TCRB nucleotide sequences, was used to quantify repertoire sharing. Out-of-frame TCRB sequences from naive cells were analyzed as a proxy for the pre-selection repertoire. TCRdb re-hosts the immuneACCESS table, in-frame sequences only. Its copies lack some clones; in the studies checked, an unresolved V gene accounts for under half of them, and the cause for the rest is not known. V, J and clone size derive from that table, while D and trimming were established from the DNA sequence. This sample gives under 400,000 clones in total; around 12% of them show up just once. Of the sample, 0.01% falls within the top ten clones.

In regard to this clone: Which antigen it targets is not known. One base away there is no much larger clone; base qualities are not given.

The germline V gene encodes CDR1 SGHDN and CDR2 FVKESK. At the junction V is shortened by 1 base and J by 7 bases, with 7 bases in between. From the cysteine up to the phenylalanine, the CDR3 has a length of 12 residues. Of the read, only the CDR3 DNA is kept; its 36 bases are in frame from base 1. This TCR derives from a woman between 18 and 29 years old with type 1 diabetes. Sequences were obtained from naive CD4+ T cells from blood. In light of the paper, this sample's cell subset or site label describes: true naive CD4+ T cells. Rearrangement joined TRBV14 to TRBJ1-1; no confident D gene assignment can be made. The CDR3 region: CASSQAGVEAFF. The nucleotide sequence is given as TGTGCCAGCAGCCAAGCCGGGGTTGAAGCTTTCTTT.